Following are 18 T cell receptor beta chains from one sample sequenced in a study of cytomegalovirus exposure and HLA in healthy donors. PCR involved 60 Vbeta and 13 Jbeta primers. Sequenced by immunoSEQ multiplex PCR; TCRdb stores in-frame clones only, minus some. The sample carries 90,000 to 100,000 clones, less than 80% recorded once. Sequencing used PBMCs. All receptors derive from a man aged 40-55 years in good health and CMV-seronegative.

The J gene is TRBJ2-7, the V gene TRBV30; D remains ambiguous. With 2 bases removed from V and 3 bases from J, the gap between germline ends came to 8 bases. From germline, CDR1 is GTSNPN and CDR2 SVGIG (reference sequence). The CDR3 is 12 residues long. CDR3 DNA sequence: TGTGCCTGGAGTATTAGCTTCTACGAGCAGTACTTC. Translated: CAWSISFYEQYF.

This clone showed up just a few times. This chain uses TRBV11-2 with TRBJ2-2, with D perhaps matching TRBD1 (6 bases). Looked up from germline, CDR1 is SGHAT and CDR2 is FQNNGV. The CDR3 loop spans 15 amino acids. Trimming took 2 bases from V and 4 from J, leaving 11 bases between them. CDR3 DNA: TGTGCCAGCAGCTTAAGGGCCAGGGGCACCGGGGAGCTGTTTTTT. Its protein is CASSLRARGTGELFF.

The V call is TRBV5-8, the J call TRBJ1-5; D may be TRBD1 (6 bases). Deletions cut 2 bases from V and 0 bases from J, with 18 bases between. Germline V gives CDR1 SGHTS, CDR2 YDEGEE. The CDR3 runs to 18 residues. The CDR3 nucleotides are TGTGCCAGCAGCTTATATTATGAGACAGGCTATAGCAATCAGCCCCAGCATTTT. This gives the protein CASSLYYETGYSNQPQHF.

V is TRBV4-3 and J is TRBJ2-7, with 16 nucleotides matching TRBD2. Germline lookup yields CDR1 LGHNA and CDR2 YSLEER. Trimming removed 0 bases from V and 4 bases from J; junction bases left unmatched: 3. The CDR3 contains 17 residues. As DNA, the CDR3 is TGCGCCAGCAGCCAAGAGTTGGGACTAGCGGGAGGGTACGAGCAGTACTTC. It yields the protein CASSQELGLAGGYEQYF.

The chain uses TRBV2 and TRBJ2-7; no reliable D call. The V and J ends lost 6 bases and 2 bases respectively, with 11 bases between them. This CDR3 contains 13 residues. Germline CDR1 SNHLY, CDR2 FYNNEI. The CDR3 DNA sequence: TGTGCCAGCAGCGCACCAACGGCCTACGAGCAGTACTTC. It encodes CASSAPTAYEQYF.

The genes are TRBV4-3 and TRBJ2-7; perhaps TRBD1 as D (6 bases). V gave up 5 bases and J gave up 7 bases, with 12 bases separating them. The CDR3 is made up of 12 amino acids. The germline CDR1 and CDR2 sequences are LGHNA and YSLEER. In nucleotides, the CDR3 is TGCGCCAGCAGCAACAGGGACCGAGAGCAGTACTTC. It encodes CASSNRDREQYF.

Remarks on this clone: One junction end does not reproduce the germline sequence, and a read error may be involved. The chain recombines TRBV7-9 with TRBJ2-7, with 8 positions matching TRBD1. The CDR3 loop spans 16 amino acids. Germline CDR1 reads SEHNR; CDR2 reads FQNEAQ (reference sequence). The DNA of the CDR3 is TGTTCCAGCAGCAACCTCGACAGGGGCCTTCGCTACGAGCAGTACTTC. As protein: CSSSNLDRGLRYEQYF.

This clone was seen a few times. The chain employs TRBV11-3 and TRBJ1-1; no definite D call. Germline CDR1 SGHNT, CDR2 YENEEA. There are 14 residues in the CDR3. V gave up 3 bases and J gave up 7 bases, with 15 bases separating them. The CDR3 bases are TGTGCCAGCAGCTTGGGCCGTTCTTCCCGTGAAGCTTTCTTT. Amino acids: CASSLGRSSREAFF.

This chain connects TRBV28 to TRBJ1-5, with D maybe TRBD1 (6 bases). CDR3 length: 15 residues. The V end was cut by 6 bases, the J end by 7 bases, with 19 bases between. Germline values: CDR1 MDHEN, CDR2 SYDVKM. The CDR3 DNA reads TGTGCCAGCAGCCTCCCGGGGGGCGCCTGGCAGCCCCAGCATTTT. Residues: CASSLPGGAWQPQHF.

Points on this clone: The same CDR3 arises from other DNA sequences in this sample as well. CDR3 in DNA: TGCGCCAGCAGCTTGGGGACTAGCAGAAGCTACGAGCAGTACTTC. This encodes CASSLGTSRSYEQYF. The V gene is TRBV5-1, the J gene TRBJ2-7; 8 bases agree with TRBD2. The V and J ends lost 0 bases and 3 bases, in that order; junction bases with no gene match: 5. The CDR3 consists of 15 residues. Germline V lookup: CDR1 SGHRS, CDR2 YFSETQ.

This sequence joins TRBV18 and TRBJ2-3, with 7 bases lining up with TRBD2. This CDR3 spans 15 amino acids. The germline V gene encodes CDR1 KGHSH and CDR2 LQKENI. Trimming cost V 2 bases and J 1 base; bases outside gene matches: 3. The CDR3 is CASSPMAGGTDTQYF. In DNA form, the CDR3 reads TGTGCCAGCTCACCAATGGCGGGGGGCACAGATACGCAGTATTTT.

The chain joins TRBV30 to TRBJ1-5; D is possibly TRBD1 (6 bases). The CDR3 is 16 amino acids. CDR1 is GTSNPN and CDR2 is SVGIG in the germline V gene (reference sequence). V dropped 3 bases and J dropped 1 base, with 16 bases sitting between them. The CDR3 bases are TGTGCCTGGAGCCTAGGGGGAAGTGGGAGCAATCAGCCCCAGCATTTT. The encoded protein is CAWSLGGSGSNQPQHF.

The V gene is TRBV7-6, the J gene TRBJ2-7; 11 bases fit TRBD2. V dropped 6 bases and J dropped 2; count of bases not matched to a gene: 6. Germline V gene sequence: CDR1 SGHVS, CDR2 FNYEAQ. This CDR3 region has 15 residues. CDR3 nucleotide sequence: TGTGCCAGCAGTGGAACTAGCGGGGGAGCCTACGAGCAGTACTTC. This sequence encodes CASSGTSGGAYEQYF.

This clone was counted between two and nine times. This chain joins TRBV6-4 and TRBJ2-2, with D perhaps TRBD1 (5 bases). The length of the CDR3 is 12 residues. In germline, CDR1 is MRHNA, CDR2 SNTAGT. Trimming took off 2 bases at V and 9 bases at J, with 7 bases between the two ends. CDR3 residues: CASSDRGRELFF. CDR3 DNA sequence: TGTGCCAGCAGTGACAGGGGCCGGGAGCTGTTTTTT.

The CDR3 spells CSVGRTGTNEKLFF. DNA for the CDR3: TGCAGCGTTGGGCGGACAGGAACTAATGAAAAACTGTTTTTT. The chain links TRBV29-1 to TRBJ1-4; 7 bases fit TRBD1. Germline V CDR1 and CDR2: SQVTM, ANQGSEA. The CDR3 is 14 amino acids. Trimming at V came to 4 bases and at J to 1 base, leaving 3 bases not matched to a gene.

V usage is TRBV30 and J usage is TRBJ1-6, with 12 positions matching TRBD1. The CDR3 has 15 amino acids. In germline, CDR1 is GTSNPN, CDR2 SVGIG (reference sequence). Trimming cost V 3 bases and J 7 bases; bases outside gene matches: 4. The CDR3 is CAWSRDRGRNSPLHF. Written as DNA, the CDR3 is TGTGCCTGGAGCCGGGACAGGGGGCGGAATTCACCCCTCCACTTT.

The gene calls are TRBV4-1 and TRBJ2-7, with TRBD1 as a possible D gene (6 bases). From germline, CDR1 is MGHRA and CDR2 YSYEKL. CDR3 length equals 14 residues. The V end was cut by 2 bases, the J end by 2 bases, with 10 bases between. CDR3 DNA: TGCGCCAGCAGCCAACCCGGGACAACCTACGAGCAGTACTTC. Its protein is CASSQPGTTYEQYF.

The chain recombines TRBV30 with TRBJ2-7; 10 nucleotides line up with TRBD1. CDR3 length: 14 residues. The ends lost 4 bases at V and 4 bases at J; junction bases unmatched: 7. Looked up from germline, CDR1 is GTSNPN and CDR2 is SVGIG (reference sequence). The CDR3 nucleotides read TGTGCCTGGAAGGCGGGGACAGGGGAATACGAGCAGTACTTC. Protein: CAWKAGTGEYEQYF. The full variable domain, rest sourced from reference TRBV30 and TRBJ2-7, is SQTIHQWPATLVQPVGSPLSLECTVEGTSNPNLYWYRQAAGRGLQLLFYSVGIGQISSEVPQNLSASRPQDRQFILSSKKLLLSDSGFYLCAWKAGTGEYEQYFGPGTRLTVT.